Shown below are 26 T cell receptor beta chains from a single sample sequenced in a study of blood T cell repertoires in COVID-19. The method was immunoSEQ multiplex PCR; TCRdb's version includes in-frame clones alone and lacks a portion of them. In the table there are about 210,000 clones, 80% to 90% of which are singletons. The sample comprised peripheral blood. These receptors were taken from a woman in her forties or fifties with active or convalescent COVID-19.

This chain links TRBV28 with TRBJ2-7, with D perhaps matching TRBD1 (6 bases). V was cut by 7 bases and J by 4 bases, with 14 bases left in between. Germline V gene lookup returns CDR1 MDHEN and CDR2 SYDVKM. CDR3 size: 13 residues. The CDR3 DNA reads as TGTGCCAGCAACGGACAGACCCGTTACGAGCAGTACGTC. It is translated as CASNGQTRYEQYV.

The CDR3 loop is CASSSGTGIYGYTF. CDR3 nucleotides: TGCGCCAGCAGCTCGGGGACAGGAATCTATGGCTACACCTTC. The V gene is TRBV10-1, the J gene TRBJ1-2; 8 nucleotides align to TRBD1. Germline-derived CDR1 and CDR2 are WNHNN and SYGVQD (reference sequence). This CDR3 has 14 residues. V dropped 6 bases and J dropped 4; count of bases not matched to a gene: 7.

The chain combines TRBV9 with TRBJ1-1; TRBD1 is a possible D gene (6 bases). The CDR3 length is 12 residues. Germline values: CDR1 SGDLS, CDR2 YYNGEE. Deletions cut 2 bases from V and 8 bases from J, with 10 bases between. The CDR3 region has the DNA TGTGCCAGCAGCGTTGGGGGCATGGAAGCTTTCTTT. Its protein is CASSVGGMEAFF.

This sequence joins TRBV5-1 and TRBJ2-1, with TRBD2 identical over 10 bases. Germline CDR1 is SGHRS and CDR2 is YFSETQ. The CDR3 extends over 16 amino acids. Trimming removed 4 bases from V and 6 bases from J; junction bases left unmatched: 10. CDR3 protein: CASSPVAGGLLNEQFF. The DNA of the CDR3 is TGCGCCAGCAGCCCCGTAGCGGGGGGCCTTCTCAATGAGCAGTTCTTC.

The chain employs TRBV10-3 and TRBJ1-5, with D tentatively TRBD1 (5 bases). The CDR3 is 13 residues long. Per germline, CDR1 ENHRY and CDR2 SYGVKD. CDR3 amino acids: CANRGGSDQPQHF. The CDR3 DNA is TGTGCTAACCGCGGGGGTTCCGATCAGCCCCAGCATTTT.

A single count supports this clone. The chain carries TRBV2 and TRBJ2-1; D uncertain. Germline CDR1 reads SNHLY; CDR2 reads FYNNEI. V lost 5 bases and J 0 bases, leaving 11 bases between the germline ends. The CDR3 loop spans 15 amino acids. The CDR3 loop is CASSHLFSSYNEQFF. The DNA for the CDR3 is TGTGCCAGCAGTCACCTTTTCAGCTCCTACAATGAGCAGTTCTTC.

The chain uses TRBV2 and TRBJ2-3; 7 bases align to TRBD2. The CDR3 runs 19 residues. The ends lost 3 bases at V and 0 bases at J; junction bases unmatched: 15. Germline loops: CDR1 SNHLY, CDR2 FYNNEI. CDR3 bases: TGTGCCAGCAGTGACCCCAGTTCTAGCGGACTCCATAGCACAGATACGCAGTATTTT. Its translation is CASSDPSSSGLHSTDTQYF.

The DNA of the CDR3 is TGTGCCAGCAGCGGCTTCGGGGAAAGGAACACTGAAGCTTTCTTT. Amino acids: CASSGFGERNTEAFF. This chain joins TRBV6-4 and TRBJ1-1; D is uncertain. The ends were cut back, 6 bases at V and 1 base at J, with 15 bases in the middle. CDR3 length: 15 residues. CDR1 is MRHNA, CDR2 SNTAGT, per germline.

The J gene is TRBJ2-4, the V gene TRBV19, with 11 bases lining up with TRBD2. V gave up 7 bases and J gave up 1 base; unmatched junction bases: 21. Per the germline V gene, CDR1 is LNHDA and CDR2 is SQIVND (reference sequence). The CDR3 sequence is 21 residues long. The CDR3 here is CASNPTSASGGYTSAKNIQYF. CDR3 DNA: TGTGCCAGTAACCCCACGTCGGCTAGCGGGGGGTATACCTCTGCCAAAAACATTCAGTACTTC.

J is TRBJ2-5 and V is TRBV2; TRBD2 agrees at 11 bases. V was clipped by 1 base and J by 3 bases; unmatched bases: 7. Germline V gene lookup returns CDR1 SNHLY and CDR2 FYNNEI. The length of the CDR3 is 17 residues. CDR3 region: CASSEGRLAGGEETQYF. The DNA of the CDR3 is TGTGCCAGCAGTGAAGGTCGGCTAGCGGGAGGTGAAGAGACCCAGTACTTC.

The V and J genes are TRBV21-1 and TRBJ1-6; TRBD1 was called by the table and not checked on the DNA. TRBV21-1 is shown as a pseudogene. This CDR3 spans 12 amino acids. The CDR3: CASDRTGLPLHF. The CDR3 nucleotides read TGTGCCAGCGATCGAACAGGGTTACCCCTCCACTTT.

The rearrangement joins TRBV28 to TRBJ2-4; D is unresolved. Germline V gene lookup returns CDR1 MDHEN and CDR2 SYDVKM. The CDR3 runs to 15 residues. V lost 6 bases and J lost 0, with 12 bases in between. This chain's CDR3 is CASSLRSGAKNIQYF. The DNA of the CDR3 is TGTGCCAGCAGCCTTCGGTCGGGAGCCAAAAACATTCAGTACTTC.

This clone showed up many times. The rearrangement uses TRBV7-9 and TRBJ2-2; 15 bases are a match to TRBD2. The CDR3 is made up of 17 amino acids. CDR1 and CDR2 from the germline V gene are SEHNR and FQNEAQ (reference sequence). After removal of 2 bases from V and 10 bases from J, the junction contained 8 bases not matched to a gene. The CDR3 reads CASSLSPGLAGGEELFF. CDR3 DNA sequence: TGTGCCAGCAGCTTATCCCCCGGACTAGCGGGAGGGGAGGAGCTGTTTTTT. The full variable domain, rest sourced from reference TRBV7-9 and TRBJ2-2, is DTGVSQNPRHKITKRGQNVTFRCDPISEHNRLYWYRQTLGQGPEFLTYFQNEAQLEKSRLLSDRFSAERPKGSFSTLEIQRTEQGDSAMYLCASSLSPGLAGGEELFFGEGSRLTVL.

J is TRBJ1-1 and V is TRBV5-1; D ambiguous. V dropped 0 bases and J dropped 1 base, with 19 bases sitting between them. CDR1 and CDR2 from the germline V gene are SGHRS and YFSETQ. This CDR3 comprises 18 residues. The CDR3 DNA reads TGCGCCAGCAGCTTGGGCGCGCGAGAGGGATGGAAGAACACTGAAGCTTTCTTT. This sequence encodes CASSLGAREGWKNTEAFF.

V usage is TRBV5-1 and J usage is TRBJ2-7; the match to TRBD2 covers 7 bases. The CDR3 is made up of 18 amino acids. Germline V gene sequence: CDR1 SGHRS, CDR2 YFSETQ. The junction had 24 bases not matched to a gene; V was cut back by 4 bases and J by 8 bases. CDR3 nucleotides: TGCGCCAGCAGCCGTTTAGGCCCTTCGACGGGAGGAAGTCAACAGCAGTACTTC. Its translation: CASSRLGPSTGGSQQQYF. The full variable domain, with the rest looked up from reference TRBV5-1 and TRBJ2-7, is KAGVTQTPRYLIKTRGQQVTLSCSPISGHRSVSWYQQTPGQGLQFLFEYFSETQRNKGNFPGRFSGRQFSNSRSEMNVSTLELGDSALYLCASSRLGPSTGGSQQQYFGPGTRLTVT.

The chain is built from TRBV2 and TRBJ2-7, with 10 bases that match TRBD2. CDR3 length: 15 residues. Germline V gene lookup returns CDR1 SNHLY and CDR2 FYNNEI. Trimming took 6 bases from V and 4 from J; bases not matched to a gene: 9. CDR3 sequence (DNA): TGTGCCAGCAGCGACCTCCTAGCGGGAGATTACGAGCAGTACTTC. Protein product: CASSDLLAGDYEQYF.

This clone was detected once. The J gene is TRBJ2-7, the V gene TRBV6-6; tentatively, D is TRBD1 (6 bases). CDR1 MNHNY and CDR2 SVGAGI come from the germline V gene (reference sequence). V was trimmed by 5 bases and J by 4 bases, leaving 9 bases between them. CDR3 length: 12 amino acids. CDR3 nucleotide sequence: TGTGCCAGCAGTCTCGACAGGTACGAGCAGTACTTC. This codes for CASSLDRYEQYF.

V gene TRBV2 combines with J gene TRBJ2-5; D may be TRBD1 (5 bases). The CDR3 length is 17 residues. V was cut by 6 bases and J by 5 bases, with 25 bases left in between. CDR1 SNHLY and CDR2 FYNNEI come from the germline V gene. The CDR3 is CASSPSRAGSVRETQYF. The DNA of the CDR3 is TGTGCCAGCAGCCCGAGCAGGGCCGGGTCCGTAAGGGAGACCCAGTACTTC. The complete variable domain, with remaining parts taken from reference TRBV2 and TRBJ2-5, reads EPEVTQTPSHQVTQMGQEVILRCVPISNHLYFYWYRQILGQKVEFLVSFYNNEISEKSEIFDDQFSVERPDGSNFTLKIRSTKLEDSAMYFCASSPSRAGSVRETQYFGPGTRLLVL.

The J gene is TRBJ2-3, the V gene TRBV12-5, with 7 bases fitting TRBD1. The ends lost 1 base at V and 9 bases at J; junction bases unmatched: 10. Germline V gene sequence: CDR1 LGHNT, CDR2 FRNRAP. The CDR3 is made up of 15 amino acids. The CDR3 nucleotides are TGTGCTAGTGGTTTGGGGACGACAGGGCTTGGGACGCAGTATTTT. The encoded protein is CASGLGTTGLGTQYF.

The chain employs TRBV18 and TRBJ2-3, with TRBD2 identical over 9 bases. The CDR3 covers 16 residues. Germline V gives CDR1 KGHSH, CDR2 LQKENI. Trimming removed 2 bases from V and 2 bases from J; junction bases left unmatched: 5. Written as DNA, the CDR3 is TGTGCCAGCTCACCAATGCTAGCGGGGTACACAGATACGCAGTATTTT. It yields the protein CASSPMLAGYTDTQYF.

CDR3 amino acids: CASSRNRGQGYTF. DNA of the CDR3: TGTGCCAGCAGCCGCAACAGGGGGCAAGGCTACACCTTC. V gene TRBV3-1 (or the pseudogene TRBV3-2) combines with J gene TRBJ1-2; 9 nucleotides align to TRBD1. V lost 4 bases and J lost 8; bases outside the gene matches: 5. The CDR3 has 13 amino acids. Germline lookup yields CDR1 LGHDT and CDR2 YNNKEL (reference sequence).

There are a few counts of this clone. The CDR3 sequence is CATSKDRSPEAFF. In nucleotides, the CDR3 is TGTGCCACCAGCAAGGACAGAAGTCCCGAAGCTTTCTTT. This chain connects TRBV15 to TRBJ1-1, with D perhaps TRBD1 (6 bases). The germline gives CDR1 LNHNV, CDR2 YYDKDF (reference sequence). This CDR3 region has 13 residues. V lost 4 bases and J lost 8, with 14 bases in between.

The V and J genes are TRBV27 and TRBJ1-2; TRBD1 agrees at 7 bases. Germline V lookup: CDR1 MNHEY, CDR2 SMNVEV (reference sequence). V was clipped by 2 bases and J by 6 bases; unmatched bases: 12. The CDR3 covers 16 residues. The DNA for the CDR3 is TGTGCCAGCAGTTTAGGAGCATTCAGGGGGAGCGATGGCTACACCTTC. It encodes CASSLGAFRGSDGYTF.

The V and J genes are TRBV7-8 and TRBJ2-5; 9 nucleotides match TRBD1. CDR3 length: 15 residues. The ends lost 5 bases at V and 5 bases at J; junction bases unmatched: 9. CDR1 and CDR2 (germline): SGHVS, FQNEAQ. The CDR3: CASSPRDRVWETQYF. CDR3 DNA sequence: TGTGCCAGCAGCCCCCGGGACAGGGTGTGGGAGACCCAGTACTTC.

This sequence joins TRBV3-1 (or the pseudogene TRBV3-2) and TRBJ2-7; 7 nucleotides align to TRBD2. Trimming cost V 3 bases and J 7 bases; bases outside gene matches: 9. The CDR3 is made up of 14 amino acids. Germline V gene data show CDR1 as LGHDT and CDR2 as YNNKEL (reference sequence). The chain's CDR3 is CASSQGVAGEEQYV. CDR3 nucleotides: TGTGCCAGCAGCCAGGGGGTAGCGGGTGAGGAGCAGTACGTC.

The rearrangement uses TRBV2 and TRBJ2-7; D may be TRBD1 (5 bases). The CDR3 has 12 amino acids. The germline V gene has CDR1 SNHLY and CDR2 FYNNEI. V shed 2 bases and J shed 4 bases, with 6 bases lying between them. The CDR3 loop reads CASSEQGYEQYF. CDR3 nucleotide sequence: TGTGCCAGCAGTGAACAGGGTTACGAGCAGTACTTC.